This TCR beta chain was identified in a study of blood T cells in healthy people across ages. The use of a sample-barcoded 5' primer and a J-beta primer mix characterized a second PCR of roughly 6 to 12 cycles. A template-switch adaptor containing 12 random nucleotides labeled each cDNA molecule. At least 3 million CDR3-containing paired-end reads were obtained per sample. TCRdb analysed the 5' RACE reads with MiXCR anew, one entry per CDR3 protein. The table has about 1.4 million distinct CDR3 sequences, around 55% seen once. As concerns this clonotype: Its antigen is currently unknown.

V was trimmed by 1 base and J by 3 bases, leaving 17 bases between them. Per the germline V gene, CDR1 is SGHDT and CDR2 is YYEEEE. The length of the CDR3 is 17 residues. Notes on the study in general: With unsorted PBMCs, a conclusive comparison of naive versus antigen-experienced cells was not possible. Possibly confounding the expanded clonotype changes was the fact that donor CMV status was unknown.

The sample consisted of blood. This sequence originates from a man between 18 and 29 years old in good health. The chain links TRBV5-6 to TRBJ1-5, with D perhaps matching TRBD1 (5 bases). The CDR3 sequence is CASSLKGTKIDNQPQHF. For the CDR3, the DNA is TGTGCCAGCAGCTTGAAGGGGACCAAGATCGACAATCAGCCCCAGCATTTT.